This T cell receptor (beta chain) was captured by sequencing in a study of shared clonotypes between healthy human individuals. Study outcomes and limitations: Some naive CD4 clonotypes, roughly 4.7%, turned up in common across a handful of donors.

Method: immunoSEQ multiplex PCR; TCRdb's copy keeps in-frame clones and lacks some. In the table there are 1,400,000 or so clones, 98% to 99% of which are singletons. The germline V gene encodes CDR1 MDHEN and CDR2 SYDVKM. There are 15 residues in the CDR3. J lost 4 bases, V lost 8 bases, and 6 bases had no gene match. Of note for this clone: The antigen is unknown.

This chain joins TRBV28 and TRBJ2-2; 11 bases match TRBD2. The receptor's source is a man aged 25 to 40 in good health. Material for sequencing was naive CD4+ T cells sorted from blood. Indicated subset: CD45RA+ positively selected. CDR3 sequence reads: CASSVAGGGTGELFF. The CDR3 bases are TGTGCCAGCTCGGTAGCGGGAGGGGGCACCGGGGAGCTGTTTTTT.